This T cell receptor (beta chain) is drawn from a study of CD8+ T cells in alopecia areata. Study conclusions and caveats: For patients receiving tofacitinib, scalp clonality and expanded CD8+ clones among the top 100 significantly decreased.

Note on this clone: Its cognate antigen is unknown.

Treatment of the sample: oral pan-JAK inhibitor, 5-10 mg twice daily. Peripheral blood and lesional scalp punch biopsies were taken from alopecia areata patients. PBMCs were stained for CD3, CD4 and CD8, and CD4+ and CD8+ T cells were sorted. Sequencing relied on a cDNA template that was reverse transcribed from extracted RNA. The protocol was immunoSEQ multiplex PCR, while the TCRdb copy is restricted to in-frame clones and leaves out a portion. The sample contains roughly 120,000 clones, 50% to 75% of which appear only once. Trimming removed 7 bases from V and 0 bases from J, with 13 bases in between. Germline V gene lookup returns CDR1 MNHEY and CDR2 SMNVEV (reference sequence). This CDR3 has 15 amino acids.

The material sequenced was CD8+ T cells sorted from blood, taken at week 24, from a patient treated with tofacitinib. This receptor was identified in a human donor with alopecia areata. This chain uses TRBV27 with TRBJ1-5; D is unclear. The CDR3 is CASKATVYSNQPQHF. The CDR3 DNA sequence: TGTGCCAGCAAAGCGACGGTATATAGCAATCAGCCCCAGCATTTT.